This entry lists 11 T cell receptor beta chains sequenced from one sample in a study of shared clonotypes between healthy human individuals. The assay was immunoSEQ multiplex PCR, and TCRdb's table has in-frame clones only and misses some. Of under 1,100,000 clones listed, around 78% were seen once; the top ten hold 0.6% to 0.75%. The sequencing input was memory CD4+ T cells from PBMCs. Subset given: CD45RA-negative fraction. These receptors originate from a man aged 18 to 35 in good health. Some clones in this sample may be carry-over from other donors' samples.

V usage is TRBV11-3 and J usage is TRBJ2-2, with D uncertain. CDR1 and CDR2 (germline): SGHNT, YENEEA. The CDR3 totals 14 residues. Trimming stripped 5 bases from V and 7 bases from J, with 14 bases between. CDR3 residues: CASSPSFLGGELFF. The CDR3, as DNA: TGTGCCAGCAGCCCGAGCTTCCTTGGCGGGGAGCTGTTTTTT.

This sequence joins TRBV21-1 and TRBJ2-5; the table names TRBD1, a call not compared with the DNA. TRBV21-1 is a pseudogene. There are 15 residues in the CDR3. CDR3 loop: CASSKKTVNQETQYF. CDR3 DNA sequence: TGTGCCAGCAGCAAAAAGACAGTAAACCAAGAGACCCAGTACTTC.

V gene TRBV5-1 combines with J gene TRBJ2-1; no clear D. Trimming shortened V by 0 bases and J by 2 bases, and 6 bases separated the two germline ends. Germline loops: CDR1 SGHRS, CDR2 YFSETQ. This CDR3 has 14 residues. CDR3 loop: CASSLEPPYNEQFF. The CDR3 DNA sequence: TGCGCCAGCAGCTTGGAACCCCCCTACAATGAGCAGTTCTTC.

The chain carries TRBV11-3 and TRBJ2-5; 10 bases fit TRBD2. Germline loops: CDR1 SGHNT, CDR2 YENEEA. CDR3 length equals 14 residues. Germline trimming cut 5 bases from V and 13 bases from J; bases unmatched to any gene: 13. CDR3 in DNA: TGTGCCAGCAGCCCAACTAGCGGGGCCCAGAGGGGGTACTTC. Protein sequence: CASSPTSGAQRGYF.

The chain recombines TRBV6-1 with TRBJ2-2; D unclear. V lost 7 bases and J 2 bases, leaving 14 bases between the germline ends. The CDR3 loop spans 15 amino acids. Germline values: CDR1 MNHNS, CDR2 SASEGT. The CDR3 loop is CASTRIRANTGELFF. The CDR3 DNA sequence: TGTGCCAGCACTCGAATACGCGCTAACACCGGGGAGCTGTTTTTT.

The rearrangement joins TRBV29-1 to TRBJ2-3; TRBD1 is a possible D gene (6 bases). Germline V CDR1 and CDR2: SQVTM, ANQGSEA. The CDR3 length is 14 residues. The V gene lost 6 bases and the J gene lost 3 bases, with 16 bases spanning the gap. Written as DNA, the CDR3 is TGCAGCGTGCCAGGCCAGGGGAAGACAGATACGCAGTATTTT. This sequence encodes CSVPGQGKTDTQYF.

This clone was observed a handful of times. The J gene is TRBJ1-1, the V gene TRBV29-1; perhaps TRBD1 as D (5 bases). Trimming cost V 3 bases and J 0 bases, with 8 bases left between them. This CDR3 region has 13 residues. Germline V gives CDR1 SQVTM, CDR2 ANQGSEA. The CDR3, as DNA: TGCAGCGTTGATAAGGACATGAACACTGAAGCTTTCTTT. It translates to CSVDKDMNTEAFF.

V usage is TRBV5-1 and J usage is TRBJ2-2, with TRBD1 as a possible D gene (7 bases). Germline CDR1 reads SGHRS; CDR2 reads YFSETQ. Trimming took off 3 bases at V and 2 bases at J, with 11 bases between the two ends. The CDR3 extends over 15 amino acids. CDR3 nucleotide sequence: TGCGCCAGCAGCTCCCAGGGGGGAAACACCGGGGAGCTGTTTTTT. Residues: CASSSQGGNTGELFF.

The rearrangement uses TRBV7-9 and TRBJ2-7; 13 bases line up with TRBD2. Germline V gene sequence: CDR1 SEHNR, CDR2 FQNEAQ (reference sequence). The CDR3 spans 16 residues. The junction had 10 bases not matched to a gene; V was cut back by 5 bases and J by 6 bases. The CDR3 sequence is CASSMGLAGYRVEQYF. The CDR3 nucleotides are TGTGCCAGCAGCATGGGACTAGCGGGATATCGGGTCGAGCAGTACTTC. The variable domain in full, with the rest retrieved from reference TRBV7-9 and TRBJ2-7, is DTGVSQNPRHKITKRGQNVTFRCDPISEHNRLYWYRQTLGQGPEFLTYFQNEAQLEKSRLLSDRFSAERPKGSFSTLEIQRTEQGDSAMYLCASSMGLAGYRVEQYFGPGTRLTVT.

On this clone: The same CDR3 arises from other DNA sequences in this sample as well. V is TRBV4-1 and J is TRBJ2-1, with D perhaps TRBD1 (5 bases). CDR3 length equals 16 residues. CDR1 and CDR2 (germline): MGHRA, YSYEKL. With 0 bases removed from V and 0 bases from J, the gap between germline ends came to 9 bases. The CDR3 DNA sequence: TGCGCCAGCAGCCAAGAGGGGCGGAGCTCCTACAATGAGCAGTTCTTC. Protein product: CASSQEGRSSYNEQFF.

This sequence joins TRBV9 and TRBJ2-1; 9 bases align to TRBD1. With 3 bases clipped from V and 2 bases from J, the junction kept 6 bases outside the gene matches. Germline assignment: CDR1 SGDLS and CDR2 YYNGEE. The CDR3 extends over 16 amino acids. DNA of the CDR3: TGTGCCAGCAGCGCGCGGACAGGGGCGGCCTACAATGAGCAGTTCTTC. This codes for CASSARTGAAYNEQFF.